Listed below are T cell receptor beta chains from one sample, sequenced in a study of cytomegalovirus exposure and HLA in healthy donors. Profiled with immunoSEQ multiplex PCR; TCRdb holds only in-frame clones, not every one. The sample comprises a few hundred thousand clones, about 90% of which are singletons, and around 12% rests with the top ten. Specimen: PBMCs. The receptor set was obtained from a man between 18 and 29 years old in good health and CMV-seropositive. The CDR3 runs from the conserved cysteine through the conserved F or W. Fields, in order: clone size, CDR3 length, V gene, J gene, D gene, CDR3 protein, CDR3 DNA. The D gene is left open where the match is weak. A clone size is listed for some rows: how often the clone was seen (once, few, many), or a class if it is expanded.

NA	17	TRBV7-8	TRBJ2-5	TRBD1	CASSLLPGQDLEETQYF	TGTGCCAGCAGCCTCTTACCGGGACAGGATCTGGAAGAGACCCAGTACTTC
once	17	TRBV5-1	TRBJ1-2	TRBD1	CASSLQWGQQLNYGYTF	TGCGCCAGCAGCCTACAATGGGGACAGCAATTAAACTATGGCTACACCTTC
NA	14	TRBV18	TRBJ1-1	NA	CASSLQGPDTEAFF	TGTGCCAGCTCATTACAGGGCCCCGACACTGAAGCTTTCTTT
NA	14	TRBV5-1	TRBJ2-5	NA	CASSLGGVRETQYF	TGCGCCAGCAGCTTGGGTGGGGTGAGAGAGACCCAGTACTTC
NA	14	TRBV5-1	TRBJ1-4	TRBD1	CASRNGQGAEKLFF	TGCGCCAGCAGAAACGGACAGGGGGCTGAAAAACTGTTTTTT
NA	13	TRBV7-2	TRBJ2-3	TRBD2	CASGSGSTDTQYF	TGTGCCAGCGGTAGCGGGAGCACAGATACGCAGTATTTT
NA	13	TRBV5-1	TRBJ1-1	NA	CASSSGLSTEAFF	TGCGCCAGCAGCTCTGGGTTGTCGACTGAAGCTTTCTTT
NA	11	TRBV29-1	TRBJ1-1	TRBD1	CSVQGDTEAFF	TGCAGCGTTCAGGGGGACACTGAAGCTTTCTTT
NA	16	TRBV28	TRBJ1-1	NA	CASEGGSGRMNTEAFF	TGTGCCAGTGAAGGGGGTTCCGGACGAATGAACACTGAAGCTTTCTTT
NA	14	TRBV29-1	TRBJ2-1	NA	CSVTTARVWGEQFF	TGCAGCGTGACGACGGCCAGAGTCTGGGGTGAGCAGTTCTTC
NA	14	TRBV2	TRBJ1-1	NA	CASSESSQNTEAFF	TGTGCCAGCAGTGAATCGTCCCAAAACACTGAAGCTTTCTTT
NA	14	TRBV6-6	TRBJ2-5	NA	CASTGGTELLVQYF	TGTGCCAGCACAGGGGGGACAGAACTTTTGGTCCAGTACTTC
NA	17	TRBV19	TRBJ1-1	TRBD1	CASSKVRDRGRRPEAFF	TGTGCCAGTAGTAAGGTCCGGGACAGGGGGCGCCGGCCTGAAGCTTTCTTT
NA	13	TRBV6-1	TRBJ1-2	NA	CASSERHNYGYTF	TGTGCCAGCAGTGAAAGACATAACTATGGCTACACCTTC
NA	14	TRBV2	TRBJ2-1	NA	CASSEGETYNEQFF	TGTGCCAGCAGTGAAGGCGAAACCTACAATGAGCAGTTCTTC
NA	13	TRBV27	TRBJ1-1	NA	CASRYRMNTEAFF	TGTGCCAGCCGCTACCGCATGAACACTGAAGCTTTCTTT
NA	20	TRBV15	TRBJ1-2	NA	CATSRDRGLRGTQANYGYTF	TGTGCCACCAGCAGAGATCGAGGGTTGCGGGGGACCCAAGCTAACTATGGCTACACCTTC
NA	15	TRBV6-1	TRBJ2-7	NA	CASSVGLFALGEQYF	TGTGCCAGCAGCGTAGGACTCTTCGCCTTGGGCGAGCAGTACTTC
NA	15	TRBV7-8	TRBJ2-7	TRBD2	CASSGTSDKRHEQYF	TGTGCCAGCAGCGGGACTAGCGATAAAAGGCACGAGCAGTACTTC
NA	15	TRBV2	TRBJ1-5	NA	CASRVRDLGNQPQHF	TGTGCCAGCAGAGTCAGGGATCTGGGGAATCAGCCCCAGCATTTT
NA	14	TRBV6-5	TRBJ1-2	TRBD1	CASRFGQGNYGYTF	TGTGCCAGCAGATTCGGACAGGGGAACTATGGCTACACCTTC
NA	13	TRBV30	TRBJ1-1	NA	CAWSGGAVTEAFF	TGTGCCTGGAGTGGGGGGGCAGTCACTGAAGCTTTCTTT
once	12	TRBV30	TRBJ2-7	TRBD2	CAWGRTSSEQYF	TGTGCCTGGGGAAGGACTAGCAGCGAGCAGTACTTC
once	14	TRBV6-5	TRBJ1-2	TRBD1	CASSYTWDREAFTF	TGTGCCAGCAGTTACACCTGGGACAGGGAAGCCTTCACCTTC
NA	13	TRBV2	TRBJ1-4	NA	CAQQTATNEKLFF	TGTGCCCAGCAAACAGCAACTAATGAAAAACTGTTTTTT
NA	13	TRBV30	TRBJ1-5	NA	CAWSVQGFQPQHF	TGTGCCTGGAGTGTACAGGGATTTCAGCCCCAGCATTTT
NA	15	TRBV4-1	TRBJ2-1	NA	CASSQLSGPVNEQFF	TGCGCCAGCAGCCAACTCAGCGGACCAGTCAATGAGCAGTTCTTC
NA	14	TRBV18	TRBJ1-1	TRBD1	CASSPRTGATEAFF	TGTGCCAGCTCACCTAGGACAGGGGCCACTGAAGCTTTCTTT
NA	14	TRBV6-1	TRBJ2-1	NA	CASSRDGSYNEQFF	TGTGCCAGCAGCCGGGACGGATCCTACAATGAGCAGTTCTTC
NA	14	TRBV7-2	TRBJ2-5	TRBD1	CASSLQGGAETQYF	TGTGCCAGCAGCTTGCAAGGGGGCGCTGAGACCCAGTACTTC
NA	16	TRBV15	TRBJ2-3	NA	CATSRGWERSTDTQYF	TGTGCCACCAGCAGAGGGTGGGAGAGGAGCACAGATACGCAGTATTTT
NA	13	TRBV11-3	TRBJ2-1	TRBD2	CASSFLAGGEQFF	TGTGCCAGCAGCTTCCTAGCGGGAGGGGAGCAGTTCTTC
few	15	TRBV30	TRBJ2-6	NA	CAWIGPSSGANVLTF	TGTGCCTGGATAGGGCCCTCCTCTGGGGCCAACGTCCTGACTTTC
NA	12	TRBV6-6	TRBJ2-7	NA	CASRDTSYEQYF	TGTGCCAGCAGGGACACGTCATACGAGCAGTACTTC
NA	14	TRBV7-6	TRBJ2-3	TRBD2	CASSSLAGADTQYF	TGTGCCAGCAGCTCCCTAGCGGGAGCAGATACGCAGTATTTT
NA	13	TRBV10-3	TRBJ2-7	NA	CAISPGPAREQYF	TGTGCCATCAGCCCGGGCCCAGCCCGCGAGCAGTACTTC
NA	13	TRBV27	TRBJ1-5	NA	CASRKTVSQPQHF	TGTGCCAGCCGGAAGACAGTCAGTCAGCCCCAGCATTTT
NA	15	TRBV15	TRBJ2-1	NA	CATSSTRGGVDEQFF	TGTGCCACCAGCAGTACGAGGGGTGGGGTGGATGAGCAGTTCTTC
NA	13	TRBV6-1	TRBJ1-2	TRBD1	CASSSDRGFGYTF	TGTGCCAGCAGCTCCGACAGGGGGTTTGGCTACACCTTC
NA	13	TRBV10-3	TRBJ1-2	NA	CAISESSEWGYTF	TGTGCCATCAGTGAGTCTTCAGAATGGGGCTACACCTTC
NA	16	TRBV5-8	TRBJ2-3	TRBD2	CASSLDSGRLPDTQYF	TGTGCCAGCAGCCTTGATAGCGGGAGACTCCCGGATACGCAGTATTTT
NA	14	TRBV10-3	TRBJ2-2	TRBD1	CAISADRDTGELFF	TGTGCCATCAGTGCCGACAGGGACACCGGGGAGCTGTTTTTT
NA	14	TRBV2	TRBJ1-1	NA	CASTLRTGNTEAFF	TGTGCCAGCACTCTCCGGACGGGGAACACTGAAGCTTTCTTT
NA	16	TRBV27	TRBJ2-7	NA	CASSLSGLRQTYEQYF	TGTGCCAGCAGTTTATCGGGGCTCCGACAAACCTACGAGCAGTACTTC
NA	13	TRBV27	TRBJ2-7	NA	CASSIRLNYEQYF	TGTGCCAGCAGTATCCGACTGAACTACGAGCAGTACTTC
NA	13	TRBV2	TRBJ1-2	TRBD1	CASSGQGANGYTF	TGTGCCAGCAGCGGACAGGGGGCGAATGGCTACACCTTC
NA	14	TRBV6-5	TRBJ2-7	NA	CASSRDFSSYEQYF	TGTGCCAGCAGCCGCGACTTTAGCTCCTACGAGCAGTACTTC
NA	13	TRBV29-1	TRBJ2-7	NA	CSVWDGLGHEQYF	TGCAGCGTCTGGGACGGCCTCGGCCACGAGCAGTACTTC
NA	15	TRBV29-1	TRBJ2-3	NA	CSVEGEDSITDTQYF	TGCAGCGTTGAAGGGGAAGACTCCATAACAGATACGCAGTATTTT
once	13	TRBV2	TRBJ1-5	TRBD1	CAGGQESNQPQHF	TGTGCCGGAGGACAGGAAAGCAATCAGCCCCAGCATTTT